There are a few counts of the clone carrying this T cell receptor beta chain. The antigen remains undetermined. A clone one base away is much larger, so this may be a read error. The data were taken from a study of blood T cells in healthy people across ages. The length of the CDR3 is 16 residues. The germline CDR1 and CDR2 sequences are DFQATT and SNEGSKA (reference sequence). Study-wide findings and caveats: A roughly linear fall in TCR beta diversity per million T cells was seen with increasing age. Nothing was known about donor CMV status, and this possibly confounded expanded clonotype changes.

A second PCR, run for roughly 7 to 12 cycles, used a sample-barcoded 5' primer plus a J-beta primer mix. The authors tagged each cDNA molecule using a template-switch adaptor with 12 random nucleotides. Using its own MiXCR run on the 5' RACE reads, TCRdb lists one record per CDR3 protein. The sample records roughly 830,000 distinct CDR3 sequences, approximately 59% being singletons. Roughly 10 milliliters of peripheral blood were drawn from each donor. The chain combines TRBV20-1 with TRBJ2-1; D perhaps matches TRBD2 (7 bases). Judging by the DNA end, TRBJ2-7 fits better; the J call may be wrong. Sequenced input: blood. The receptor's source is a man aged 25-45 years in good health. CDR3 protein: CSAGDMGGSSYNEQYF. In DNA form, the CDR3 reads TGCAGTGCTGGGGACATGGGGGGGAGCTCCTACAATGAGCAGTACTTC.